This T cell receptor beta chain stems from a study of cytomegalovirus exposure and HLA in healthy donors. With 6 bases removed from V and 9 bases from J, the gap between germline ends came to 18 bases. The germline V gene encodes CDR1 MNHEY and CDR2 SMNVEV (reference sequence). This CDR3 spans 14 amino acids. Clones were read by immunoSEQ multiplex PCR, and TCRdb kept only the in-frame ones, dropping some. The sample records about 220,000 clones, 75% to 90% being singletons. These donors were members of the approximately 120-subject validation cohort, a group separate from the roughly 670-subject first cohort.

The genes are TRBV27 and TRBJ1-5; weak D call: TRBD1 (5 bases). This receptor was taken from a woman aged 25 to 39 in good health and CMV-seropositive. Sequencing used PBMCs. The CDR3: CASSHAQKQGPQHF. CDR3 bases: TGTGCCAGCAGCCACGCCCAAAAGCAGGGGCCCCAGCATTTT.